The 18 T cell receptor beta chains reported below all come from one sample, sequenced in a study of T-cell reconstitution after alpha-beta-depleted transplantation in children. For TCRbeta, the library was prepared with unique molecular identifiers. TCRdb re-called the PCR reads through MiXCR, storing one row per CDR3 protein. The sample contains 200,000 to 300,000 distinct CDR3 sequences, about 12% of which appear only once. The source was PBMCs from the stem cell graft donor, collected from the stem cell graft. The receptors come from a human donor who donated a stem cell graft to a child with acute lymphoblastic leukemia.

The sample holds many counts of this clonotype. The V gene is TRBV5-1, the J gene TRBJ2-3, with 8 bases identical to TRBD1. Trimming cost V 2 bases and J 7 bases; bases outside gene matches: 12. The CDR3 has 16 residues. CDR1 is SGHRS and CDR2 is YFSETQ in the germline V gene. The DNA of the CDR3 is TGCGCCAGCAGCTTCGCCCGGGACAGGCCAATACATACGCAGTATTTT. This encodes CASSFARDRPIHTQYF.

A few counts support this clonotype. The chain has TRBV6-5 and TRBJ1-4; D is possibly TRBD1 (5 bases). This CDR3 has 18 residues. Trimming took 2 bases from V and 4 from J, leaving 20 bases between them. From germline, CDR1 is MNHEY and CDR2 SVGAGI. The CDR3 loop reads CASSYKSLPGLLNEKLFF. In DNA form, the CDR3 reads TGTGCCAGCAGTTACAAAAGCCTACCGGGACTTCTTAATGAAAAACTGTTTTTT.

This clonotype has a count of ten or more. The chain is built from TRBV20-1 and TRBJ1-1; D is ambiguous. This CDR3 spans 14 amino acids. V lost 0 bases, J lost 0 bases, and 8 bases lay in between. CDR1 DFQATT and CDR2 SNEGSKA come from the germline V gene (reference sequence). CDR3 DNA sequence: TGCAGTGCTAGAGATGTAGGCTTGAACACTGAAGCTTTCTTT. Its translation is CSARDVGLNTEAFF.

Ten or more counts support this clonotype. The chain joins TRBV20-1 to TRBJ1-1; 8 bases match TRBD1. With V trimmed by 0 bases and J by 4 bases, 4 bases remained unmatched. This CDR3 has 14 amino acids. CDR1 and CDR2 from the germline V gene are DFQATT and SNEGSKA (reference sequence). CDR3: CSARDRQGTTEAFF. The CDR3 nucleotides are TGCAGTGCTAGAGATCGACAGGGGACCACTGAAGCTTTCTTT.

The gene calls are TRBV15 and TRBJ1-2; no firm D call. Per the germline V gene, CDR1 is LNHNV and CDR2 is YYDKDF (reference sequence). V lost 5 bases and J 0 bases, leaving 16 bases between the germline ends. This CDR3 contains 16 residues. This chain's CDR3 is CATSRGPGSANYGYTF. CDR3 nucleotides: TGTGCCACCAGCCGCGGGCCGGGGTCAGCTAACTATGGCTACACCTTC.

The chain has TRBV7-8 and TRBJ1-1; 7 nucleotides agree with TRBD1. This CDR3 comprises 18 residues. Germline V CDR1 and CDR2: SGHVS, FQNEAQ. J lost 0 bases, V lost 5 bases, and 15 bases had no gene match. The CDR3 DNA is TGTGCCAGCAGCCGAAACCTACGGGGACAGAATATGAACACTGAAGCTTTCTTT. This codes for CASSRNLRGQNMNTEAFF.

This clonotype was seen many times. The chain couples TRBV3-1 to TRBJ1-5; weak D call: TRBD1 (6 bases). Germline CDR1 and CDR2: LGHDT and YNNKEL (reference sequence). CDR3 length: 15 residues. V was shortened by 5 bases and J by 3 bases, with 14 bases between the two germline ends. CDR3 in DNA: TGTGCCAGCAGCGTTACAGGGAAGGACAATCAGCCCCAGCATTTT. Residues: CASSVTGKDNQPQHF. Using reference TRBV3-1 and TRBJ1-5 for the parts outside the CDR3, the full variable domain is DTAVSQTPKYLVTQMGNDKSIKCEQNLGHDTMYWYKQDSKKFLKIMFSYNNKELIINETVPNRFSPKSPDKAHLNLHINSLELGDSAVYFCASSVTGKDNQPQHFGDGTRLSIL.

This clonotype was counted many times. This chain connects TRBV12-3 or TRBV12-4 to TRBJ1-1; D not certain. This CDR3 has 17 residues. V lost 6 bases and J lost 0, with 20 bases in between. CDR3 protein: CASSSPFGGGLNTEAFF. Here the CDR3 DNA reads TGTGCCAGCAGCTCTCCCTTCGGTGGAGGGTTGAACACTGAAGCTTTCTTT.

This clonotype was counted at least ten times. V and J are TRBV9 and TRBJ2-7; 7 bases align to TRBD1. This CDR3 has 15 residues. Germline V lookup: CDR1 SGDLS, CDR2 YYNGEE. Losses at the gene ends were 3 bases for V and 5 bases for J; bases not matched to a gene: 11. In DNA, the CDR3 is TGTGCCAGCAGCGCCGGGGACAGCCTATCCCACGAGCAGTACTTC. Translated, it gives CASSAGDSLSHEQYF.

This clonotype occurred many times. The chain carries TRBV14 and TRBJ2-1; D might be TRBD1 or TRBD2, each matching 6 bases. V lost 1 base, J lost 6 bases, and 19 bases lay in between. Germline V gene lookup returns CDR1 SGHDN and CDR2 FVKESK. This CDR3 is built from 17 residues. Here the CDR3 reads CASSQGIPGAARNEQFF. The CDR3, as DNA: TGTGCCAGCAGCCAAGGAATCCCGGGGGCGGCTCGCAATGAGCAGTTCTTC. Looking up the rest from reference TRBV14 and TRBJ2-1 gives the full variable domain: EAGVTQFPSHSVIEKGQTVTLRCDPISGHDNLYWYRRVMGKEIKFLLHFVKESKQDESGMPNNRFLAERTGGTYSTLKVQPAELEDSGVYFCASSQGIPGAARNEQFFGPGTRLTVL.

In its sample, this clonotype was seen many times. The chain couples TRBV7-2 to TRBJ2-1; D is tentatively TRBD1 or TRBD2 (5 bases each). V lost 5 bases and J lost 5, with 19 bases in between. This CDR3 region has 16 residues. The germline V gene has CDR1 SGHTA and CDR2 FQGNSA. CDR3 DNA: TGTGCCAGCAGCCTGAGGGGAGAACCCAAAGACAATGAGCAGTTCTTC. Translating it yields CASSLRGEPKDNEQFF.

This clonotype has a count of ten or more. The chain employs TRBV11-2 and TRBJ2-7; D ambiguous. The CDR3 length is 14 residues. The germline V gene encodes CDR1 SGHAT and CDR2 FQNNGV. Between the trimmed V and J ends, which lost 6 bases and 3 bases, there was a span of 15 bases. The CDR3 nucleotides are TGTGCCAGCAGAGTAGGCGGTGGGGACTACGAGCAGTACTTC. Protein sequence: CASRVGGGDYEQYF.

This clonotype was recorded many times. The genes are TRBV20-1 and TRBJ1-5; TRBD1 is a possible D gene (5 bases). The CDR3 length is 16 residues. Germline CDR1 DFQATT, CDR2 SNEGSKA (reference sequence). The germline V and J ends were trimmed by 0 bases and 4 bases, with 16 bases remaining between them. CDR3 protein: CSARDGRDGNNQPQHF. DNA of the CDR3: TGCAGTGCTAGAGATGGCCGGGACGGGAATAATCAGCCCCAGCATTTT.

Ten or more counts support this clonotype. The J gene is TRBJ2-7, the V gene TRBV28; D might be TRBD1 (5 bases). V lost 2 bases, J lost 2 bases, and 10 bases lay in between. This CDR3 contains 14 residues. CDR1 and CDR2 (germline): MDHEN, SYDVKM. This chain's CDR3 is CASSLQGLAYEQYF. The CDR3 bases are TGTGCCAGCAGTTTACAGGGTCTGGCCTACGAGCAGTACTTC.

This clonotype was detected ten times or more. V usage is TRBV6-6 and J usage is TRBJ2-1, with D unresolved. The germline gives CDR1 MNHNY, CDR2 SVGAGI (reference sequence). The CDR3 loop spans 12 amino acids. The V gene lost 5 bases and the J gene lost 2 bases, with 4 bases spanning the gap. Here the CDR3 DNA reads TGTGCCAGCAGTCGCCCCTACAATGAGCAGTTCTTC. As protein: CASSRPYNEQFF.

This clonotype has ten or more counts. The chain joins TRBV7-2 to TRBJ2-5; possibly TRBD1 for D (5 bases). CDR1 is SGHTA, CDR2 FQGNSA, per germline. The CDR3 is made up of 14 amino acids. Trimming left V 5 bases short and J 4 bases short, with 14 bases between. CDR3 sequence (DNA): TGTGCCAGCAGCCTTGGGCAGGGTCCAGAGACCCAGTACTTC. This encodes CASSLGQGPETQYF.

In this sample, this clonotype turned up many times. The chain is built from TRBV7-2 and TRBJ1-2; no clear D. This CDR3 is built from 11 residues. Germline values: CDR1 SGHTA, CDR2 FQGNSA. Trimming cost V 6 bases and J 11 bases, with 13 bases left between them. The CDR3, as DNA: TGTGCCAGCAGGAAGACTTGGGGTTACACCTTC. Translating gives CASRKTWGYTF.

This clonotype was seen only a few times. The V gene is TRBV19, the J gene TRBJ1-1; 7 nucleotides align to TRBD1. The CDR3 consists of 15 residues. V trimming: 5 bases; J trimming: 4 bases; junction bases outside the gene matches: 10. CDR1 LNHDA and CDR2 SQIVND come from the germline V gene (reference sequence). For the CDR3, the DNA is TGTGCCAGTAGTCCACCAGACAGGGCCCGCACTGAAGCTTTCTTT. It codes for CASSPPDRARTEAFF.